These T cell receptor delta chains were read from a single sample in a study of Vδ1+ human thymocytes. TCRdb re-called the multiplex PCR reads through CATT. The table includes 45,000 to 75,000 delta-chain clones, over 13% detected once. The specimen sequenced was Vdelta1+ gamma-delta thymocytes from the thymus. The receptors were sampled from a girl less than two years old who had congenital heart surgery. Both conserved end residues are part of each CDR3. The D gene is left open where the match is weak. Clone size appears in some rows only: once, few, many, or a class for an expanded clone.

clone_size cdr3_length j_call d_call v_call cdr3_nt cdr3_aa
. 13 TRDJ1 . TRDV1 TGTGCTCTTGGGAACCGAGTTACCGATAAACTCATCTTT CALGNRVTDKLIF
. 24 TRDJ1 TRDD3 TRDV1 TGTGCTCTTGGGGAGCCTTCCTCCCTTCCGCCGCTTCTGGGGGATACATCGTGCGCCGATAAACTCATCTTT CALGEPSSLPPLLGDTSCADKLIF
few 21 TRDJ1 TRDD2 TRDV1 TGTGCTCTTGGGGAAAAGGCCTTCCTAAGGTTCTACTGGCAGTACACCGATAAACTCATCTTT CALGEKAFLRFYWQYTDKLIF
. 24 TRDJ1 TRDD3 TRDV1 TGTGCTCTTGGGGAACCCGCCTCGGGTCGACCGGGGATACCGAGTACGACCTACACCGATAAACTCATCTTT CALGEPASGRPGIPSTTYTDKLIF
few 19 TRDJ1 TRDD3 TRDV1 TGTGCTCTTGGGGAACTCCTACAAAGGGGGATCGTGAACACCGATAAACTCATCTTT CALGELLQRGIVNTDKLIF
many 18 TRDJ1 TRDD3 TRDV2 TGTGCCTGTGACACCGGAAAGGTTCCGGGGGATGAGGGCGATAAACTCATCTTT CACDTGKVPGDEGDKLIF
. 16 TRDJ1 TRDD3 TRDV3 TGTGCCTCAACCCACGTGCTGGGGGATCACACCGATAAACTCATCTTT CASTHVLGDHTDKLIF
few 16 TRDJ1 . TRDV1 TGTGCTCTTGGGGAAGCTTTTTCCAACCTGGGAGGTAAACTCATCTTT CALGEAFSNLGGKLIF
few 18 TRDJ1 TRDD3 TRDV1 TGTGCTCTGACGGGGCGTACTGGGGGTAGAAGGTACACCGATAAACTCATCTTT CALTGRTGGRRYTDKLIF
. 17 TRDJ1 . TRDV1 TGTGCTCTTGGGGAACGGGCTGACCTACGGGGGACCGGTAGGCTCATCTTT CALGERADLRGTGRLIF
. 20 TRDJ1 TRDD3 TRDV1 TGTGCTCTTGGGGAACTATCCTTCTGGGGGACCGCGGGCTACACCGATAAACTCATCTTT CALGELSFWGTAGYTDKLIF
. 21 TRDJ1 TRDD3 TRDV1 TGTGCTCTTGGCGAGAGGCTTCCCAGGGGGGGATACCGAACGTACACCGATAAACTCATCTTT CALGERLPRGGYRTYTDKLIF
. 23 TRDJ1 TRDD3 TRDV1 TGTGCTCTTGGGGAACCTGGCGCTCAAGTGGAGAACTGGGGGATAGGGTCGGCCGATAAACTCATCTTT CALGEPGAQVENWGIGSADKLIF
. 14 TRDJ3 . TRDV2 TGTGCCTGTAGCAGCTCCTGGGACACCCGACAGATGTTTTTC CACSSSWDTRQMFF
few 22 TRDJ1 TRDD3 TRDV1 TGTGCTCTTGGGGACTTCCCTCCTACGCGGTACTGGGGGATAGCCCCGGGCGATAAACTCATCTTT CALGDFPPTRYWGIAPGDKLIF
few 20 TRDJ1 TRDD3 TRDV1 TGTGCTCTTGGGGACCTCCGGACCGGGTCTTACTGGGGGTACACCGATAAACTCATCTTT CALGDLRTGSYWGYTDKLIF
medium-sized 16 TRDJ1 . TRDV2 TGTGCCTGTGACACCCACGGGGATCGCCCCCCGGGGGGACTCATCTTT CACDTHGDRPPGGLIF
few 18 TRDJ1 . TRDV1 TGTGCTCTTGGGGTCAAGGAGGGTCCCACTCGATACACCGATAAACTCATCTTT CALGVKEGPTRYTDKLIF
. 21 TRDJ1 TRDD3 TRDV1 TGTGCTCTTGGGGAAGCTCATTCGCGTGTGCTGGGGGATGCGAGCGCCGATAAACTCATCTTT CALGEAHSRVLGDASADKLIF
few 20 TRDJ1 TRDD3 TRDV1 TGTGCTCTTGGGGAGCTGGTCGTGACTGGGGGACACAAGTACACCGATAAACTCATCTTT CALGELVVTGGHKYTDKLIF
few 22 TRDJ1 TRDD3 TRDV1 TGTGCTCTTGGGGTCCAACCCCTTTCCTACACACCCACTGGGGGATACACCGATAAACTCATCTTT CALGVQPLSYTPTGGYTDKLIF
. 21 TRDJ1 TRDD3 TRDV1 TGTGCTCTTGGGGAAGAATCCCCTCAACTTACTGGGGGATTATTCATGGATAAACTCATCTTT CALGEESPQLTGGLFMDKLIF